These T cell receptor beta chains were read from a single sample in a study of blood T cell repertoires in COVID-19. Here immunoSEQ multiplex PCR was the method, and the copy in TCRdb shows in-frame clones only, minus some. This sample carries about 140,000 clones, 81% of them seen once, and the ten largest clones take roughly 9.1%. What was sequenced was peripheral blood. These receptors all come from a woman between 55 and 75 years old with active or convalescent COVID-19. CDR3s include the opening cysteine and the closing phenylalanine or tryptophan. D genes are given only for firm matches. Only part of the rows carry a size: once, few, many, or a class if the clone is expanded.

>TRBD1|NA|TRBJ1-2|TRBV4-1
CASSQVPGQGWDGYTF
TGCGCCAGCAGCCAAGTCCCCGGACAGGGGTGGGATGGCTACACCTTC
>NA|few|TRBJ2-3|TRBV5-4
CASSLAGSGRQYF
TGTGCCAGCAGCTTGGCAGGGTCCGGACGGCAGTATTTT
>TRBD1|NA|TRBJ2-1|TRBV5-1
CASSSVTGATYNEQFF
TGCGCCAGCAGCTCTGTGACAGGGGCTACCTACAATGAGCAGTTCTTC
>NA|once|TRBJ2-4|TRBV5-6
CASSLGRATLAKNIQYF
TGTGCCAGCAGCTTGGGGCGGGCAACCCTAGCCAAAAACATTCAGTACTTC
>NA|NA|TRBJ1-2|TRBV5-6
CASSSPQGHGYTF
TGTGCCAGCAGCTCCCCTCAGGGTCATGGCTACACCTTC
>TRBD2|NA|TRBJ2-5|TRBV6-5
CASSRGLGQTQYF
TGTGCCAGCAGCCGTGGACTAGGACAGACCCAGTACTTC
>NA|NA|TRBJ1-5|TRBV19
CASSILAAGQYSNQPQHF
NA
>NA|few|TRBJ1-2|TRBV28
CASSLGTLDGYTF
TGTGCCAGCAGTTTAGGGACTCTCGATGGCTACACCTTC
>TRBD1|NA|TRBJ1-2|TRBV19
CASSMRSGQAIYSYGYTF
TGTGCCAGTAGTATGCGCTCGGGACAGGCAATATATTCCTATGGCTACACCTTC
>NA|NA|TRBJ1-1|TRBV30
CAWSVAGIGGAFF
TGTGCCTGGAGTGTGGCTGGGATTGGAGGAGCTTTCTTT
>TRBD2|NA|TRBJ2-2|TRBV28
CASSLLRRLAGVYSNTGELFF
TGTGCCAGCAGTTTATTACGTCGACTAGCGGGAGTGTATTCGAACACCGGGGAGCTGTTTTTT
>NA|NA|TRBJ1-5|TRBV27
CASGVFPNQPQHF
TGTGCCAGCGGAGTTTTCCCCAATCAGCCCCAGCATTTT
>NA|NA|TRBJ1-5|TRBV7-8
CASSLAQKHQPQHF
TGTGCCAGCAGCTTAGCTCAGAAACATCAGCCCCAGCATTTT
>NA|NA|TRBJ1-5|TRBV12-3/TRBV12-4
CASTVGFNQPQHF
TGTGCCAGCACCGTGGGCTTCAATCAGCCCCAGCATTTT
>TRBD2|NA|TRBJ2-1|TRBV7-2
CASTASGSSYNEQFF
TGTGCCAGCACCGCGAGCGGGAGCTCCTACAATGAGCAGTTCTTC
>NA|once|TRBJ1-1|TRBV11-2
CASSSYRLGMNTEAFF
TGTGCCAGCAGCTCTTACAGGCTGGGCATGAACACTGAAGCTTTCTTT
>NA|NA|TRBJ2-7|TRBV6-5
CASSPGEGYEQYF
TGTGCCAGCAGTCCAGGGGAGGGCTACGAGCAGTACTTC
>TRBD1|NA|TRBJ1-2|TRBV19
CASKGDRVNYGYTF
TGTGCCAGTAAGGGGGACAGAGTTAACTATGGCTACACCTTC
>TRBD1|NA|TRBJ1-2|TRBV5-1
CASSLDQGAKDGYTF
TGCGCCAGCAGCTTGGATCAGGGGGCTAAGGATGGCTACACCTTC
>NA|NA|TRBJ2-5|TRBV7-2
CASSLGGTVRSETQYF
TGTGCCAGCAGCCTAGGAGGGACAGTAAGATCAGAGACCCAGTACTTC
>NA|NA|TRBJ1-2|TRBV5-8
CASSPGSAQFYGYTF
TGTGCCAGCAGCCCAGGGTCAGCCCAATTCTATGGCTACACCTTC